One and the same sample provided the 13 T cell receptor beta chains below, sequenced in a study of T cell repertoires in cytomegalovirus infection. Via MiXCR, TCRdb re-called the reads, giving one row per CDR3 protein. The sample includes 150,000 to 200,000 distinct CDR3 sequences, 28% of them seen just once. The sequencing sample was made of PBMCs. The receptors stem from a human donor in good health (CMV status not recorded). Some clones in this sample may be carry-over from other donors' samples.

This chain connects TRBV9 to TRBJ1-1; D is possibly TRBD1 (5 bases). With 4 bases removed from V and 4 bases from J, the gap between germline ends came to 17 bases. The V gene's germline CDR1 is SGDLS and CDR2 YYNGEE. The CDR3 covers 15 residues. Written as DNA, the CDR3 is TGTGCCAGCAGCCCCCAGGGTTCGAGGGGCACTGAAGCTTTCTTT. Its protein is CASSPQGSRGTEAFF.

This chain uses TRBV20-1 with TRBJ2-3; D possibly corresponds to TRBD2 (6 bases). The V gene's germline CDR1 is DFQATT and CDR2 SNEGSKA (reference sequence). The CDR3 runs to 15 residues. The ends were cut back, 1 base at V and 0 bases at J, with 11 bases in the middle. CDR3 in DNA: TGCAGTGCTAGAGGCGGGACGGATAGCACAGATACGCAGTATTTT. Residues: CSARGGTDSTDTQYF.

The chain is built from TRBV19 and TRBJ2-7; D may be TRBD2 (6 bases). V lost 3 bases and J 2 bases, leaving 11 bases between the germline ends. CDR1 and CDR2 (germline): LNHDA, SQIVND (reference sequence). The CDR3 is 14 amino acids. The CDR3 here is CASSMGTGPYEQYF. The CDR3 bases are TGTGCCAGTAGTATGGGGACTGGACCCTACGAGCAGTACTTC.

There are many counts of this clonotype. The chain combines TRBV7-2 with TRBJ1-1, with TRBD1 identical over 10 bases. V gave up 4 bases and J gave up 1 base; unmatched junction bases: 9. Germline lookup yields CDR1 SGHTA and CDR2 FQGNSA. The CDR3 totals 17 residues. Here the CDR3 reads CASSSGDRGYWNTEAFF. The DNA for the CDR3 is TGTGCCAGCAGCTCAGGGGACAGGGGTTATTGGAACACTGAAGCTTTCTTT.

This clonotype was seen a few times. The CDR3 DNA is TGTGCCACCAGCAGACCAGGGAGGAACACTGAAGCTTTCTTT. This encodes CATSRPGRNTEAFF. V usage is TRBV15 and J usage is TRBJ1-1; a weak D match, TRBD1 (5 bases). The CDR3 runs to 14 residues. V lost 2 bases, J lost 1 base, and 8 bases lay in between. Germline CDR1 reads LNHNV; CDR2 reads YYDKDF (reference sequence).

With regard to this clonotype: A much bigger clone sits one base away, suggesting this may be a read error. The V gene is TRBV7-8, the J gene TRBJ1-5; D possibly corresponds to TRBD1 (5 bases). Germline V gene data show CDR1 as SGHVS and CDR2 as FQNEAQ. The CDR3 length is 15 residues. CDR3 coding DNA: TGTGCCAGCAGATCTGTGGGGCAGGGCAAACAGCCCCAGCATTTT. Protein product: CASRSVGQGKQPQHF.

This sequence joins TRBV20-1 and TRBJ2-5; D perhaps matches TRBD2 (5 bases). V was cut by 6 bases and J by 5 bases, with 13 bases left in between. This CDR3 has 12 amino acids. The germline gives CDR1 DFQATT, CDR2 SNEGSKA (reference sequence). The CDR3 here is CSAKRFEETQYF. DNA of the CDR3: TGCAGTGCAAAGCGGTTTGAGGAGACCCAGTACTTC.

This clonotype turned up a few times. The chain uses TRBV6-5 and TRBJ2-7; a possible D gene is TRBD2 (5 bases). Germline V gives CDR1 MNHEY, CDR2 SVGAGI. The V end lost 4 bases, the J end lost 0 bases, and 10 bases lay between the germline ends. This CDR3 is built from 14 residues. The CDR3: CASSSRAGSYEQYF. CDR3 DNA: TGTGCCAGCAGTTCCCGTGCGGGCTCCTACGAGCAGTACTTC.

This clonotype showed up just a few times. V is TRBV25-1 and J is TRBJ2-1, with D perhaps TRBD2 (5 bases). Between the trimmed V and J ends, which lost 2 bases and 7 bases, there was a span of 9 bases. Germline CDR1 and CDR2: MGHDK and SYGVNS. CDR3 length equals 13 residues. The CDR3 loop reads CASSEQDWNEQFF. CDR3 DNA: TGTGCCAGCAGTGAACAGGACTGGAATGAGCAGTTCTTC.

The V gene is TRBV7-2, the J gene TRBJ2-7; no firm D call. Trimming shortened V by 2 bases and J by 3 bases, and 14 bases separated the two germline ends. CDR3 length: 15 amino acids. Germline CDR1 is SGHTA and CDR2 is FQGNSA. The CDR3 is CASSLLVYRNYEQYF. In DNA, the CDR3 is TGTGCCAGCAGCTTACTAGTGTACCGTAACTACGAGCAGTACTTC.

There are a few counts of this clonotype. This chain uses TRBV5-6 with TRBJ2-5; D is uncertain. Trimming removed 4 bases at V and 0 bases at J, with 10 bases between. The CDR3 covers 14 residues. CDR1 and CDR2 (germline): SGHDT, YYEEEE. CDR3 protein: CASSRGGYQETQYF. In DNA form, the CDR3 reads TGTGCCAGCAGCCGTGGTGGGTACCAAGAGACCCAGTACTTC.

The chain joins TRBV2 to TRBJ2-3; 8 bases match TRBD2. Germline CDR1 SNHLY, CDR2 FYNNEI. CDR3 length: 14 residues. V was pared by 7 bases and J by 2 bases, with 5 bases of the junction left unmatched. The DNA of the CDR3 is TGTGCCAGCACCCTTAGCGGGAACACAGATACGCAGTATTTT. This gives the protein CASTLSGNTDTQYF.

The gene calls are TRBV7-9 and TRBJ2-6; TRBD1 agrees at 9 bases. CDR1 SEHNR and CDR2 FQNEAQ come from the germline V gene (reference sequence). The J segment lost 0 bases and the V segment lost 5 bases, leaving 8 bases of the junction unmatched. The CDR3 is 18 residues long. CDR3 region: CASSHGRTGDSGANVLTF. The CDR3 DNA reads TGTGCCAGCAGCCATGGCAGGACAGGGGACTCTGGGGCCAACGTCCTGACTTTC.